This TCR beta chain was documented in a study of response to subunit inactivated influenza vaccine. Whole-study findings and limits: Only a handful of new T cells, the authors suggested, are recruited with each seasonal influenza vaccination.

This clonotype has ten or more counts. No antigen is known for it. Germline lookup yields CDR1 SGDLS and CDR2 YYNGEE. J lost 0 bases, V lost 4 bases, and 17 bases had no gene match. The CDR3 runs to 21 residues. Using its own MiXCR run on the RT-PCR reads, TCRdb lists one record per CDR3 protein. The sample has 450,000 to 600,000 distinct CDR3 sequences, 6.5% to 8% seen once. This receptor was obtained from a man aged 50 to 75 who received an inactivated influenza vaccine. This specimen consisted of PBMCs from blood, obtained less than 30 months after vaccination. The chain carries TRBV9 and TRBJ2-4, with 12 bases aligning to TRBD2. The CDR3 coding sequence is TGTGCCAGCAGCCCCCAACTAGCGGGAGGCCTCGGGACCTTAGCCAAAAACATTCAGTACTTC. This gives the protein CASSPQLAGGLGTLAKNIQYF.